This T cell receptor beta chain originates from a study of control samples from healthy donors and cancer patients. The CDR3 is 16 residues long. V lost 5 bases and J lost 2; bases outside the gene matches: 4. Per the germline V gene, CDR1 is SEHNR and CDR2 is FQNEAQ (reference sequence). Measured with immunoSEQ multiplex PCR; TCRdb has only the in-frame clones, and not every one. The sample lists around 180,000 clones; roughly 94% were seen once. The sample was blood. This clonotype was obtained from a woman aged 18-29 years in good health. The chain is built from TRBV7-9 and TRBJ2-3; 13 nucleotides agree with TRBD2. The DNA for the CDR3 is TGTGCCAGCAGCATGACTAGCGGGAGGCCCACAGATACGCAGTATTTT. Amino acids: CASSMTSGRPTDTQYF.